Sequencing of this T cell receptor (beta chain) was carried out in a study of shared clonotypes between healthy human individuals. The CDR3 extends over 14 amino acids. Trimming took 3 bases from V and 5 from J; bases not matched to a gene: 6. Looked up from germline, CDR1 is LNHNV and CDR2 is YYDKDF (reference sequence). With regard to this clone: The antigen remains unidentified.

Only in-frame clones appear in the TCRdb table, and some are missing; sequencing was by immunoSEQ multiplex PCR. Altogether about 2.1 million clones are present, more than 85% being singletons, with the ten largest covering under 2%. Naive CD8 cells lacked CD45RO and underwent positive selection for CCR7, leaving out terminally differentiated effector memory CD45RA+ cells. Findings and limits, study-wide: Rarefaction curves obtained for sorted subsets showed sequencing incomplete despite large depth. Having only a few donors restricted how much genetic and exposure-history diversity was captured. Some clonotypes were shared by all four sorted-subset donors, while others were not shared. The non-shared ones had lower generation probabilities than the shared ones.

Source material: naive CD8+ T cells from PBMCs. The chain is built from TRBV15 and TRBJ1-1; TRBD1 matches at 7 bases. The source is a man aged 18 to 29 in good health. Some clones in this sample may be carry-over from other donors' samples. CDR3 nucleotide sequence: TGTGCCACCAGCAGCCGACAGGGATGGACTGAAGCTTTCTTT. This sequence encodes CATSSRQGWTEAFF.